This T cell receptor (beta chain) comes out of a study of blood T cell repertoires in COVID-19. Study summary: There were acute and convalescent COVID-19 samples, and they came from the United States, Italy and Spain. Sources were T cells, B-cell-depleted T cells, or PBMCs; the material itself was cDNA or gDNA.

Only one count was recorded for this clone. As originally analysed: Amplification with reference gene primers provided the estimates of nucleated cell counts. Using immunoSEQ multiplex PCR, the repertoire was profiled, and TCRdb retains in-frame clones only, with some absent. The V and J calls and the clone size are those of that table, but D and trimming were determined from the DNA. Among just under 100,000 clones listed, roughly 86% were seen once. Sample: peripheral blood. This sequence was found in a woman in her sixties or seventies in a cohort sampled during active or convalescent COVID-19.

Here the CDR3 reads CASSYDISYEQYF. The CDR3 DNA follows: TGCGCCAGCAGCTATGACATCTCCTACGAGCAGTACTTC. The chain uses TRBV4-1 and TRBJ2-7; D remains ambiguous. The V and J ends lost 5 bases and 0 bases respectively, with 8 bases between them. The CDR3 runs to 13 residues. Per germline, CDR1 MGHRA and CDR2 YSYEKL.